This T cell receptor (beta chain) was profiled in a study of PD-1 blockade in classical Hodgkin lymphoma. Study observations and caveats: Lower baseline TCR diversity was reported for newly diagnosed patients than for healthy donors.

As to this clone: The antigen is unknown.

All trial patients relapsed after autologous stem cell transplantation. The method was immunoSEQ multiplex PCR; TCRdb's version includes in-frame clones alone and lacks a portion of them. Of 95,000 or so clones in the sample, over 70% were seen once. CDR1 SQVTM and CDR2 ANQGSEA come from the germline V gene. V was trimmed by 1 base and J by 1 base, leaving 8 bases between them. This CDR3 comprises 14 residues. The V and J genes are TRBV29-1 and TRBJ1-5, with D unresolved. The specimen was peripheral blood mononuclear cells (PBMCs), collected at baseline. The sequence was collected from a human donor with classical Hodgkin lymphoma. The CDR3 is CSVEGSGSNQPQHF. The CDR3 DNA is TGCAGCGTTGAAGGAAGTGGGAGCAATCAGCCCCAGCATTTT. The variable domain in full, with the rest retrieved from reference TRBV29-1 and TRBJ1-5, is SAVISQKPSRDICQRGTSLTIQCQVDSQVTMMFWYRQQPGQSLTLIATANQGSEATYESGFVIDKFPISRPNLTFSTLTVSNMSPEDSSIYLCSVEGSGSNQPQHFGDGTRLSIL.